This TCR beta chain was identified in a study of sequential checkpoint blockade in melanoma. The treatment here: randomized to nivolumab then ipilimumab (arm A) or the reverse (arm B). None of the patients previously received DNA-damaging chemotherapy. Method: immunoSEQ multiplex PCR; TCRdb's copy keeps in-frame clones and lacks some. The table shows more than 9,500 clones, with around 24% occurring only once. As concerns this clone: Its target is unknown.

This CDR3 is 16 amino acids long. CDR1 is GTSNPN, CDR2 SVGIG, per germline (reference sequence). The ends lost 1 base at V and 1 base at J; junction bases unmatched: 6. Study-level points and caveats: Mutational load did not correlate with tumor T-cell fraction or clonality. For nivolumab-first patients, baseline tumor clonality was associated with response.

The source was tumor tissue (inferred from file names), collected from a patient given nivolumab and ipilimumab in sequence. The source of this sequence is a human donor with melanoma. V is TRBV30 and J is TRBJ2-7, with 11 bases that match TRBD1. CDR3: CAWSARDRGVSYEQYF. The CDR3 coding sequence is TGTGCCTGGAGTGCTCGGGACAGGGGGGTATCCTACGAGCAGTACTTC.